Below, 21 T cell receptor beta chains from the same sample are listed, as sequenced in a study of CD8+ T cells in alopecia areata. Treatment described: oral pan-JAK inhibitor, 5-10 mg twice daily. Once RNA had been extracted, it was reverse transcribed into cDNA to act as the sequencing template. TCRdb's table, derived via immunoSEQ multiplex PCR, lists solely in-frame clones and lacks some. The repertoire includes roughly 180,000 clones, 45% to 60% of them detected once, and around a tenth sits in the top ten. Material: CD8+ T cells sorted from blood, obtained at roughly week 52, from a patient treated with tofacitinib. These receptors came from a human donor with alopecia areata.

The CDR3 DNA reads TGTGCCAGCAGCTTAGAGGGACTAGCGGGACCGGGGAATGAGCAGTTCTTC. This encodes CASSLEGLAGPGNEQFF. The chain is built from TRBV11-2 and TRBJ2-1; 13 positions agree with TRBD2. The CDR3 contains 17 residues. The trim removed 0 bases at V and 7 bases at J, leaving 6 bases unmatched. Germline V lookup: CDR1 SGHAT, CDR2 FQNNGV.

The gene calls are TRBV20-1 and TRBJ2-1; D might be TRBD2 (5 bases). CDR3 length: 10 residues. V was cut by 6 bases and J by 7 bases, with 7 bases left in between. Germline CDR1 DFQATT, CDR2 SNEGSKA (reference sequence). The CDR3 protein is CSAEENEQFF. The CDR3, as DNA: TGCAGTGCGGAGGAGAATGAGCAGTTCTTC.

CDR3 in amino acids: CASSQTVNYGYTF. The CDR3, as DNA: TGTGCCAGCAGTCAGACAGTTAACTATGGCTACACCTTC. This rearrangement joins TRBV27 to TRBJ1-2, with D possibly TRBD1 on 5 matching bases. Germline V gives CDR1 MNHEY, CDR2 SMNVEV (reference sequence). V was pared by 5 bases and J by 1 base, with 8 bases between. The CDR3 runs 13 residues.

The CDR3 DNA is TGCGCCAGCAGCCAAGCGGGCAGGCTATACACTGAAGCTTTCTTT. Translation: CASSQAGRLYTEAFF. The V call is TRBV4-1, the J call TRBJ1-1; D not certain. Germline V lookup: CDR1 MGHRA, CDR2 YSYEKL. The V end was cut by 1 base, the J end by 3 bases, with 12 bases between. The CDR3 consists of 15 residues.

The chain combines TRBV2 with TRBJ2-3; 7 bases map to TRBD2. V lost 3 bases and J lost 6; bases outside the gene matches: 12. The CDR3 runs to 16 residues. The germline CDR1 and CDR2 sequences are SNHLY and FYNNEI. The CDR3 sequence: CASSEGGPGNGDTQYF. The CDR3 nucleotides read TGTGCCAGCAGTGAGGGAGGGCCTGGCAACGGGGATACGCAGTATTTT.

Only a few counts were recorded for this clone. V is TRBV5-8 and J is TRBJ2-7, with D perhaps TRBD1 (6 bases). There are 17 residues in the CDR3. V lost 0 bases to trimming and J lost 2 bases, with 18 bases between them. Germline V gene data show CDR1 as SGHTS and CDR2 as YDEGEE. CDR3 in DNA: TGTGCCAGCAGCTTGGAGGGCGGCAGGGGCTCGACCTACGAGCAGTACTTC. As protein: CASSLEGGRGSTYEQYF.

This clone has only a few counts. V gene TRBV18 combines with J gene TRBJ2-7, with 13 bases fitting TRBD2. Germline V gene sequence: CDR1 KGHSH, CDR2 LQKENI. J lost 5 bases, V lost 4 bases, and 11 bases had no gene match. The CDR3 extends over 17 amino acids. The CDR3 region has the DNA TGTGCCAGCTCACGGAAACCACTAGCGGGGGGGCCCGACGAGCAGTACTTC. This gives the protein CASSRKPLAGGPDEQYF.

For this clone: This may stem from a read error, because a much larger clone lies one nucleotide away. Other DNA variants within this sample encode the same CDR3. CDR3 coding DNA: TGTGCCAGCAGCTTAGGGACTGAGCAGTTCTTC. This codes for CASSLGTEQFF. The chain recombines TRBV7-9 with TRBJ2-1, with no clear D. The germline V gene encodes CDR1 SEHNR and CDR2 FQNEAQ (reference sequence). The CDR3 totals 11 residues. V lost 1 base and J lost 9, with 4 bases in between.

The V gene is TRBV11-3, the J gene TRBJ2-1; possibly TRBD1 for D (5 bases). Trimming shortened V by 1 base and J by 12 bases, and 7 bases separated the two germline ends. CDR3 length: 11 amino acids. CDR1 is SGHNT and CDR2 is YENEEA in the germline V gene. The CDR3 region is CASSLGGRQFF. DNA for the CDR3: TGTGCCAGCAGCTTAGGGGGCAGGCAGTTCTTC.

The sample holds a few counts of this clone. The rearrangement uses TRBV5-1 and TRBJ1-1; 7 bases match TRBD1. The CDR3 is 14 amino acids. J gave up 3 bases and V 2 bases, and 4 bases lay outside the gene matches. Germline V gene lookup returns CDR1 SGHRS and CDR2 YFSETQ. CDR3 residues: CASSFGQGDTEAFF. DNA of the CDR3: TGCGCCAGCAGCTTTGGGCAGGGGGACACTGAAGCTTTCTTT.

Of note for this clone: The same CDR3 also results from other DNA sequences found in this sample. V is TRBV7-2 and J is TRBJ2-5; D not certain. V shed 1 base and J shed 3 bases, with 6 bases lying between them. This CDR3 contains 13 residues. Germline values: CDR1 SGHTA, CDR2 FQGNSA. CDR3 DNA sequence: TGTGCCAGCAGCTTAGGTCCCAAAGAGACCCAGTACTTC. Protein product: CASSLGPKETQYF.

The CDR3 sequence is CASSEAPIMTETNTEAFF. CDR3 in DNA: TGTGCCAGCAGTGAAGCACCCATTATGACAGAGACGAACACTGAAGCTTTCTTT. The V call is TRBV6-1, the J call TRBJ1-1, with D maybe TRBD1 (5 bases). V lost 0 bases to trimming and J lost 1 base, with 18 bases between them. CDR1 is MNHNS, CDR2 SASEGT, per germline. The CDR3 covers 18 residues.

This clone was seen only a few times. CDR3 DNA: TGTGCCATCAGTGAGTCGAACAGCTTGAACACTGAAGCTTTCTTT. It specifies CAISESNSLNTEAFF. The J gene is TRBJ1-1, the V gene TRBV10-3; D is undetermined. Per germline, CDR1 ENHRY and CDR2 SYGVKD. V was shortened by 0 bases and J by 0 bases, with 8 bases between the two germline ends. The CDR3 runs 15 residues.

V gene TRBV27 combines with J gene TRBJ2-1; 9 bases line up with TRBD1. Losses at the gene ends were 6 bases for V and 6 bases for J; bases not matched to a gene: 3. CDR3 length equals 13 residues. Per germline, CDR1 MNHEY and CDR2 SMNVEV (reference sequence). As DNA, the CDR3 is TGTGCCAGCAGCCTGGGACAGGGCAATGAGCAGTTCTTC. Its protein is CASSLGQGNEQFF.

The chain is built from TRBV9 and TRBJ2-5, with 9 positions matching TRBD2. Germline values: CDR1 SGDLS, CDR2 YYNGEE. Losses at the gene ends were 0 bases for V and 0 bases for J; bases not matched to a gene: 3. The length of the CDR3 is 16 residues. In DNA form, the CDR3 reads TGTGCCAGCAGCGTAGCGAGCGGGGGGAACCAAGAGACCCAGTACTTC. This translates into CASSVASGGNQETQYF.

This clone was recorded a few times. This rearrangement joins TRBV5-1 to TRBJ2-3, with TRBD2 matching over 13 bases. Germline CDR1 is SGHRS and CDR2 is YFSETQ. After removal of 3 bases from V and 3 bases from J, the junction contained 10 bases not matched to a gene. The CDR3 has 18 residues. The CDR3 reads CASSSGLAGSGGTDTQYF. Here the CDR3 DNA reads TGCGCCAGCAGCTCGGGACTAGCGGGGTCGGGGGGAACAGATACGCAGTATTTT.

This chain uses TRBV7-9 with TRBJ1-1, with a tentative D call TRBD1 (6 bases). The CDR3 is 15 residues long. With 1 base removed from V and 5 bases from J, the gap between germline ends came to 14 bases. Germline loops: CDR1 SEHNR, CDR2 FQNEAQ (reference sequence). The DNA for the CDR3 is TGTGCCAGCAGCTTAGGGGGGCAGGGCTGGACTGAAGCTTTCTTT. This gives the protein CASSLGGQGWTEAFF.

This clone was recorded a few times. This chain joins TRBV25-1 and TRBJ1-2; 9 nucleotides align to TRBD1. V lost 5 bases, J lost 8 bases, and 9 bases stayed unmatched. The CDR3 contains 14 residues. Germline V gene lookup returns CDR1 MGHDK and CDR2 SYGVNS. CDR3 sequence: CASSRDREAVGYTF. The CDR3 nucleotides are TGTGCCAGCAGTAGGGACAGGGAGGCGGTCGGCTACACCTTC.

The rearrangement links TRBV5-1 to TRBJ2-7; 7 nucleotides align to TRBD1. The germline gives CDR1 SGHRS, CDR2 YFSETQ. V lost 4 bases to trimming and J lost 3 bases; unmatched junction nucleotides: 7. This CDR3 spans 14 amino acids. CDR3 sequence: CASSLQGSGYEQYF. CDR3 DNA sequence: TGCGCCAGCAGCCTACAGGGGTCGGGCTACGAGCAGTACTTC.

This chain uses TRBV11-2 with TRBJ2-1; D may be TRBD1 (6 bases). Germline V gene data show CDR1 as SGHAT and CDR2 as FQNNGV. V gave up 5 bases and J gave up 4 bases, with 15 bases separating them. The length of the CDR3 is 15 residues. CDR3 sequence (DNA): TGTGCCAGCAGCCAAACAGGGAGCTATTACAATGAGCAGTTCTTC. This gives the protein CASSQTGSYYNEQFF. The entire variable domain, with the rest obtained from reference TRBV11-2 and TRBJ2-1, is as follows: EAGVAQSPRYKIIEKRQSVAFWCNPISGHATLYWYQQILGQGPKLLIQFQNNGVVDDSQLPKDRFSAERLKGVDSTLKIQPAKLEDSAVYLCASSQTGSYYNEQFFGPGTRLTVL.

The chain recombines TRBV18 with TRBJ2-7, with a possible D match to TRBD1 (6 bases). Deletions cut 0 bases from V and 3 bases from J, with 12 bases between. The CDR3 length is 15 residues. Germline assignment: CDR1 KGHSH and CDR2 LQKENI. In DNA, the CDR3 is TGTGCCAGCTCACCACCTTCTGGACAGTTCTACGAGCAGTACTTC. This codes for CASSPPSGQFYEQYF.